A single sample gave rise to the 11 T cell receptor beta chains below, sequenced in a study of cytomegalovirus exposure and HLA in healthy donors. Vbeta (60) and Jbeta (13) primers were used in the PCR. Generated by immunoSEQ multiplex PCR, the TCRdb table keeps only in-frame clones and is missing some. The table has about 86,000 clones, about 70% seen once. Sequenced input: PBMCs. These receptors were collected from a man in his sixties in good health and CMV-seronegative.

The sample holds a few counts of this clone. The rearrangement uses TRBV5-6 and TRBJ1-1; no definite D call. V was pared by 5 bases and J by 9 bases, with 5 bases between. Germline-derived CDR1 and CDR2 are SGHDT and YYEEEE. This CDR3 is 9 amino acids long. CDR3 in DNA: TGTGCCAGCAGAGACAAAGCTTTCTTT. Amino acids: CASRDKAFF.

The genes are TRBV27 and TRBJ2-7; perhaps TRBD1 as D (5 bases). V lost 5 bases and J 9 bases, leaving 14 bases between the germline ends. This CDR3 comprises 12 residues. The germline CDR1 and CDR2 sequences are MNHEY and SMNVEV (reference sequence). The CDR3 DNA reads TGTGCCAGCAGTCCAGGGCTCCTCGGGCAGTACTTC. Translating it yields CASSPGLLGQYF.

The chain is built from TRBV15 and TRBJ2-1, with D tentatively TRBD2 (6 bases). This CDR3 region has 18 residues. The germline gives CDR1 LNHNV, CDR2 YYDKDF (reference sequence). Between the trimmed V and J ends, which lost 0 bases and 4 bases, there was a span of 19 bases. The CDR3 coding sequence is TGTGCCACCAGCAGAGATCAAACGACTAGGAGAGGGTACAATGAGCAGTTCTTC. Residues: CATSRDQTTRRGYNEQFF.

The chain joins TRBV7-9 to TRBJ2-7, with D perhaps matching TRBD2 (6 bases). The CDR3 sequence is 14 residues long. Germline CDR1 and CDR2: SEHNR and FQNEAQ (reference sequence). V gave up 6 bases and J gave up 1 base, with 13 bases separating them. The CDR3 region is CASSPTSSSYEQYF. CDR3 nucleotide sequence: TGTGCCAGCAGTCCGACTAGTTCTTCCTACGAGCAGTACTTC.

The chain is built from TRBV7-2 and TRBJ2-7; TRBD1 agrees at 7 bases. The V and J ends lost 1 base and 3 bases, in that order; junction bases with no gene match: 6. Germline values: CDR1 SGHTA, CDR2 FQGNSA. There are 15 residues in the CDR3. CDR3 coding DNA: TGTGCCAGCAGCTTAGTAGGGACAGCTTACTACGAGCAGTACTTC. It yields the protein CASSLVGTAYYEQYF.

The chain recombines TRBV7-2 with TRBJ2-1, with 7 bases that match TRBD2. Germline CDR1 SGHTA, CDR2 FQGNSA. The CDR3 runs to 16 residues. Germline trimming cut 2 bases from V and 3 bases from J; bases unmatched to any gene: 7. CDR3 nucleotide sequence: TGTGCCAGCAGCTTATCAGCGGGAACGCTCTACAATGAGCAGTTCTTC. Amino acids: CASSLSAGTLYNEQFF.

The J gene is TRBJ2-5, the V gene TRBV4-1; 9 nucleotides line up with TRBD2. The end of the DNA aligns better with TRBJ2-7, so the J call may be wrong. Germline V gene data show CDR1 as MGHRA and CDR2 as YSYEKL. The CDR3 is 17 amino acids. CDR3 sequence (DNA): TGCGCCAGCAGCCAAGACCGGGGGGCTAGCGGGACCTACGAGCAGTACTTC. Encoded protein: CASSQDRGASGTYEQYF.

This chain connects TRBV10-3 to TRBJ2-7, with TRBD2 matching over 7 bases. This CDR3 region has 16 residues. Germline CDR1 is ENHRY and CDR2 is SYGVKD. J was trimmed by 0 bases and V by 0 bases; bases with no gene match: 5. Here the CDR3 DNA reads TGTGCCATCAGTGAGTCGGCCAGCGGGACCTCCTACGAGCAGTACTTC. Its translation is CAISESASGTSYEQYF.

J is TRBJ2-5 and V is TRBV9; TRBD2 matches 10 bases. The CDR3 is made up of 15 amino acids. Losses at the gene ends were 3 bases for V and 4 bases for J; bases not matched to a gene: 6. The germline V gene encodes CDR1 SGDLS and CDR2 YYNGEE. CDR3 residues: CASSAAGGRLETQYF. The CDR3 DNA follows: TGTGCCAGCAGCGCAGCGGGGGGGCGCCTAGAGACCCAGTACTTC.

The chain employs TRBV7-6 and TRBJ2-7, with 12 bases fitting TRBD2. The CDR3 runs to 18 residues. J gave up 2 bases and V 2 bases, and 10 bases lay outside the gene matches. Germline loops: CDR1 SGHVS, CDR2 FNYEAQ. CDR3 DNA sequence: TGTGCCAGCAGCTTATCACGATCGACTAGCGGGAGAGCCTACGAGCAGTACTTC. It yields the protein CASSLSRSTSGRAYEQYF.

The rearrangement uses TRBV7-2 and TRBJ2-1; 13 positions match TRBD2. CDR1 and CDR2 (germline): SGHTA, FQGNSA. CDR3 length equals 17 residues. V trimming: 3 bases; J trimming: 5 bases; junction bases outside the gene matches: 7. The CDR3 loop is CASSLRTTSGRDNEQFF. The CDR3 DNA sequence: TGTGCCAGCAGCTTGCGGACTACTAGCGGGAGGGACAATGAGCAGTTCTTC.